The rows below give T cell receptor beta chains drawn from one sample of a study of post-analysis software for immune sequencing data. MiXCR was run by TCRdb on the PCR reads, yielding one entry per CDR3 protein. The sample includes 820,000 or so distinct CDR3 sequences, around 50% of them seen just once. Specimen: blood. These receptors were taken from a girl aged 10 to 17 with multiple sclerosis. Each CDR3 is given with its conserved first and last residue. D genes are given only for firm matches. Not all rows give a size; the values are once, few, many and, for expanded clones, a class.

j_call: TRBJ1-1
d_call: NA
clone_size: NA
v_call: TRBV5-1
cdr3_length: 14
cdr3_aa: CASSLPGALTEAFF
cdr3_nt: TGCGCCAGCAGCTTGCCGGGGGCGCTCACTGAAGCTTTCTTT

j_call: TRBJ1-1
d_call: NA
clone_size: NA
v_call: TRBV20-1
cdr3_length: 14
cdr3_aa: CSARDGRVNTEAFF
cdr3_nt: TGCAGTGCTAGAGATGGCAGAGTGAACACTGAAGCTTTCTTT

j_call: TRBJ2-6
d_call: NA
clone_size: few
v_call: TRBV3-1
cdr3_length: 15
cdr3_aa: CASSPRESGANVLTF
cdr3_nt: TGTGCCAGCAGCCCCAGAGAGTCTGGGGCCAACGTCCTGACTTTC

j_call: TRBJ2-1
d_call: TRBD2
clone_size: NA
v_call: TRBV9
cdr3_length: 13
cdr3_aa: CASSPGSGREQFF
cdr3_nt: TGTGCCAGCAGCCCCGGTAGCGGGAGAGAGCAGTTCTTC

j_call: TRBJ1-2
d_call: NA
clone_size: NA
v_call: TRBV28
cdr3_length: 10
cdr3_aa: CASMRYGYTF
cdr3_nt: TGTGCCTCTATGAGATATGGCTACACCTTC

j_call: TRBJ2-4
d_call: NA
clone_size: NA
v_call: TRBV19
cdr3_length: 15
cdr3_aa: CASSKQATAKNIQYF
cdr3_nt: TGTGCCAGTAGTAAACAAGCAACGGCCAAAAACATTCAGTACTTC

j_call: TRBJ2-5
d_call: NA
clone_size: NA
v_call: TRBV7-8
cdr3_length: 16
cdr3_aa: CASSLEGMLVQETQYF
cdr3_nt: TGTGCCAGCAGCTTAGAGGGGATGCTGGTCCAAGAGACCCAGTACTTC

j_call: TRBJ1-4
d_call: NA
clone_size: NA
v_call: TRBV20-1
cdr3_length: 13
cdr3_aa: CSATSGTNEKLFF
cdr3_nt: TGCAGTGCTACCTCCGGGACTAATGAAAAACTGTTTTTT

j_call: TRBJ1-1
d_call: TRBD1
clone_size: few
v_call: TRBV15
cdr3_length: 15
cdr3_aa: CATSRLGQVNTEAFF
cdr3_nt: TGTGCCACCAGCAGACTCGGACAGGTCAACACTGAAGCTTTCTTT

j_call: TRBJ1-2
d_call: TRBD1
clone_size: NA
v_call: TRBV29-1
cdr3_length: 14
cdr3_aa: CSVLVTGSFYGYTF
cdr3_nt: TGCAGCGTCCTAGTGACAGGGAGCTTCTATGGCTACACCTTC

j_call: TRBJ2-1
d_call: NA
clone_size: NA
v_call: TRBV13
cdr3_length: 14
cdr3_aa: CASSQPWQGNEQFF
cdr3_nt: TGTGCCAGCAGCCAGCCGTGGCAGGGAAATGAGCAGTTCTTC

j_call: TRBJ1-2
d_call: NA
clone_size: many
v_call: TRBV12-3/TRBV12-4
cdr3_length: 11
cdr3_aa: CASSPGYGYTF
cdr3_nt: TGTGCCAGCAGTCCAGGCTATGGCTACACCTTC

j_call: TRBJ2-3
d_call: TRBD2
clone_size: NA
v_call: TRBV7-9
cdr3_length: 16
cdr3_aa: CASSLRREGPYDTQYF
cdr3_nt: TGTGCCAGCAGCTTAAGGCGGGAGGGCCCATACGATACGCAGTATTTT

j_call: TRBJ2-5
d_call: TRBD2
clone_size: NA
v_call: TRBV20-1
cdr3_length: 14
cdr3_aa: CSARVAGGQETQYF
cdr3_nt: TGCAGTGCTAGAGTAGCGGGGGGACAAGAGACCCAGTACTTC

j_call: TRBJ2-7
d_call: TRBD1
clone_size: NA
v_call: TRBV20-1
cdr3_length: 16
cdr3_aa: CSAMGDRFDTIYEQYF
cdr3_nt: TGCAGTGCCATGGGGGACAGGTTCGACACTATCTACGAGCAGTACTTC

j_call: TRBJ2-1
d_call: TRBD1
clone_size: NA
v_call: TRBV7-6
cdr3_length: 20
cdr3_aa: CASSLTDRGTHKNSYNEQFF
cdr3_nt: TGTGCCAGCAGCCTGACGGACAGGGGCACTCATAAAAACTCCTACAATGAGCAGTTCTTC

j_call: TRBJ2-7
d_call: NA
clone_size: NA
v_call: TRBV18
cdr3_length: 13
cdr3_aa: CASSPAIDYEQYF
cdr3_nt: TGTGCCAGCTCACCAGCCATCGACTACGAGCAGTACTTC

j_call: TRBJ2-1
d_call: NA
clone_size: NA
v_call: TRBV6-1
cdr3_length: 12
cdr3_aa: CASSEVKGEQFF
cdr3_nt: TGTGCCAGCAGTGAAGTTAAGGGTGAGCAGTTCTTC

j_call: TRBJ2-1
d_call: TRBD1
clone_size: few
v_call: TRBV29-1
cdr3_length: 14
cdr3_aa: CSVPRDRGWNEQFF
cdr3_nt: TGCAGCGTCCCAAGGGACAGGGGGTGGAATGAGCAGTTCTTC

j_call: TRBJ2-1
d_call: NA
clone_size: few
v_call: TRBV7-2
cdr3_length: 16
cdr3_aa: CASSLGRILKSSEQFF
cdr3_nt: TGTGCCAGCAGCTTAGGCAGGATCCTAAAGAGCAGTGAGCAGTTCTTC

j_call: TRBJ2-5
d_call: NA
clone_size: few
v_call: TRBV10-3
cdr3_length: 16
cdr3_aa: CAISETRWTAGETQYF
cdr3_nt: TGTGCCATCAGTGAGACCCGATGGACGGCGGGGGAGACCCAGTACTTC

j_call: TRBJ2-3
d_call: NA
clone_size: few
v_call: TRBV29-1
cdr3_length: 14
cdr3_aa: CSVEDPMGFGAQYF
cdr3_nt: TGCAGCGTTGAGGACCCTATGGGTTTCGGGGCGCAGTATTTT

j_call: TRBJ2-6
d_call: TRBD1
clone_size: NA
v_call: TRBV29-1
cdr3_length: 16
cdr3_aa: CSVAGTGPLGANVLTF
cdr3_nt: TGCAGCGTTGCCGGGACAGGGCCGCTCGGGGCCAACGTCCTGACTTTC

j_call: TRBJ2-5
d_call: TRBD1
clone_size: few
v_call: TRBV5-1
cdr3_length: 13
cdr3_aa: CASSQDRAETQYF
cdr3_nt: TGCGCCAGCAGCCAGGACAGGGCAGAGACCCAGTACTTC

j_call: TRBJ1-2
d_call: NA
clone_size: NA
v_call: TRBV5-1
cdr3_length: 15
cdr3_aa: CASSLAGPQPHGYTF
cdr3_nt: TGCGCCAGCAGCTTAGCCGGGCCTCAGCCCCATGGCTACACCTTC

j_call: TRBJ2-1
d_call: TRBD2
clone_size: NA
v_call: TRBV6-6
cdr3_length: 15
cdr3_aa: CASSDLAGWYNEQFF
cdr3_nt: TGTGCCAGCAGTGACCTAGCGGGATGGTACAATGAGCAGTTCTTC

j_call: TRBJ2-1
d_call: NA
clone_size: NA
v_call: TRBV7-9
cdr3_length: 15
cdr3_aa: CASSLPDRSYNEQFF
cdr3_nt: TGTGCCAGCAGCTTACCGGACCGCTCCTACAATGAGCAGTTCTTC